The present TCR beta chain was sequenced within a study of post-analysis software for immune sequencing data. Looking at the study overall: Recorded disease courses covered relapsing-remitting, secondary progressive and progressive-relapsing multiple sclerosis. Some patients had no subtype annotation.

This clonotype was seen a few times. Its antigen remains unknown. Overall study findings and caveats: With TRBV5-6, TRBV5-1 and TRBV20-1 included, about five TRBV segments were more frequent in patients than in controls.

Germline CDR1 SQVTM, CDR2 ANQGSEA. The CDR3 length is 12 residues. J was trimmed by 7 bases and V by 7 bases; bases with no gene match: 8. Every TCR beta cDNA library bore unique molecular identifiers. Some 500,000 cDNA molecules came from around 1 to 9.1 million T cells. TCRdb re-called the PCR reads through MiXCR, storing one row per CDR3 protein. The sample lists about 400,000 distinct CDR3 sequences, less than 40% occurring once. The origin of this receptor is a girl aged 5 to 17 with multiple sclerosis. V gene TRBV29-1 combines with J gene TRBJ1-1; TRBD1 aligns across 8 bases. Sequencing was performed on blood. The CDR3 DNA reads as TGCAGCGCCCTTCAGGGGGCGATTGAAGCTTTCTTT. This translates into CSALQGAIEAFF. The full variable domain, with the rest looked up from reference TRBV29-1 and TRBJ1-1, is SAVISQKPSRDICQRGTSLTIQCQVDSQVTMMFWYRQQPGQSLTLIATANQGSEATYESGFVIDKFPISRPNLTFSTLTVSNMSPEDSSIYLCSALQGAIEAFFGQGTRLTVV.